This TCR beta chain is from a study of control samples from healthy donors and cancer patients. TCRdb's copy holds only in-frame clones and misses some; the assay was immunoSEQ multiplex PCR. There are some 120,000 clones in the sample; around 90% occur only once, and more than 2% lies in the top ten. This clone was seen more than once but under ten times. The receptor's source is a man aged 18-30 years in good health. Sequencing input: blood.

In DNA, the CDR3 is TGCGCCAGCAGCCCGGCGGGCTGGGAGACCCAGTACTTC. Its protein is CASSPAGWETQYF. The V gene is TRBV5-1, the J gene TRBJ2-5, with a weak D call TRBD2 (5 bases). Trimming removed 4 bases at V and 5 bases at J, with 12 bases between. CDR1 is SGHRS, CDR2 YFSETQ, per germline. This CDR3 region has 13 residues.